Included here is one T cell receptor beta chain sequence, with context. The antigen is unknown. This record belongs to a study of CXCR3-negative and CXCR3-positive naive CD8 T cells. Study results and caveats: Memory cells showed distinct TRBV-TRBJ patterns, while the two naive subsets matched. CXCR3-positive naive cells carried more hydrophobic TRB CDR3s than CXCR3-negative ones. The naive subsets expressed comparable surface CD5, and the authors inferred TCR strength from TRB CDR3 properties. Diversity ran similarly high across both naive subsets but far lower in memory CD8+ cells.

The germline V gene encodes CDR1 SEHNR and CDR2 FQNEAQ (reference sequence). This CDR3 is 19 amino acids long. Libraries were UMI-labeled 5' RACE TRB cDNA. TCRdb re-called the 5' RACE reads and gives one entry per CDR3 protein, without DNA. The ten most abundant clones cover about 0.71% of a sample with approximately 65,000 distinct CDR3 sequences. The receptor was isolated from a human donor in good health. Some clones in this sample may be carry-over from other donors' samples. The V call is TRBV7-9, the J call TRBJ2-3; without DNA, the TCRdb call of TRBD1 cannot be checked. Sequencing was performed on naive CXCR3+ CD8+ T cells from blood. The subset is: CD45RO-CCR7+CD27+CD95- naive CD8+ T cells expressing CXCR3 (TNR3+). CDR3: CASSFPSSEQGARSDTQYF.